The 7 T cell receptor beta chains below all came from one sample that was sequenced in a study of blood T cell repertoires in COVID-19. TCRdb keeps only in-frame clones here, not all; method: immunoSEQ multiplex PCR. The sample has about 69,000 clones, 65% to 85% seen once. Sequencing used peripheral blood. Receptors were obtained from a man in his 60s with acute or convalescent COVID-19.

The CDR3 here is CASSLGQGNAYNEQFF. CDR3 nucleotide sequence: TGTGCCAGCAGCTTAGGACAGGGGAACGCCTACAATGAGCAGTTCTTC. The chain combines TRBV5-8 with TRBJ2-1; 9 nucleotides match TRBD1. Germline V gene sequence: CDR1 SGHTS, CDR2 YDEGEE. V lost 2 bases, J lost 2 bases, and 5 bases stayed unmatched. The CDR3 runs to 16 residues.

The DNA for the CDR3 is TGTGCCAGCAGCCAGGGGACAGGGGGTTCACCCCTCCACTTT. Translating gives CASSQGTGGSPLHF. The chain couples TRBV7-3 to TRBJ1-6; 11 nucleotides agree with TRBD1. CDR3 length equals 14 residues. Losses at the gene ends were 5 bases for V and 9 bases for J; bases not matched to a gene: 3. In germline, CDR1 is SGHTA, CDR2 FQGTGA. Full variable domain (outside the CDR3, taken from reference TRBV7-3 and TRBJ1-6): GAGVSQTPSNKVTEKGKYVELRCDPISGHTALYWYRQSLGQGPEFLIYFQGTGAADDSGLPNDRFFAVRPEGSVSTLKIQRTERGDSAVYLCASSQGTGGSPLHFGNGTRLTVT.

CDR3 in DNA: TGTGCCAGCAGTTTAAACGGGATGAACACTGAAGCTTTCTTT. Its translation: CASSLNGMNTEAFF. This rearrangement joins TRBV27 to TRBJ1-1; D gene unclear. There are 14 residues in the CDR3. Germline-derived CDR1 and CDR2 are MNHEY and SMNVEV (reference sequence). V was shortened by 2 bases and J by 0 bases, with 7 bases between the two germline ends.

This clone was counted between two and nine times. CDR3 protein: CASSQVRSTEAFF. CDR3 nucleotides: TGTGCCAGCAGCCAAGTGCGTAGCACTGAAGCTTTCTTT. This chain connects TRBV3-1 (or the pseudogene TRBV3-2) to TRBJ1-1; D uncertain. Trimming removed 1 base at V and 4 bases at J, with 7 bases between. This CDR3 spans 13 amino acids. The germline V gene encodes CDR1 LGHDT and CDR2 YNNKEL (reference sequence).

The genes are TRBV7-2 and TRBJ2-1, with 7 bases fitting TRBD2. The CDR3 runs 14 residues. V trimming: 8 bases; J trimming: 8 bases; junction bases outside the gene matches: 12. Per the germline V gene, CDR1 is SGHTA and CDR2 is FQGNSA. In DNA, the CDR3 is TGTGCCAGCTCGAGATGGGAGGGGAAGGATGAGCAGTTCTTC. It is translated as CASSRWEGKDEQFF.

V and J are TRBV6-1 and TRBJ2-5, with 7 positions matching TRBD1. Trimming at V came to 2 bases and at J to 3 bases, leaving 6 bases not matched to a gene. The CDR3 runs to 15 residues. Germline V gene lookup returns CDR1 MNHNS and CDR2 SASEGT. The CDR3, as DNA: TGTGCCAGCAGTGAACTGACAGGGATTAAAGAGACCCAGTACTTC. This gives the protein CASSELTGIKETQYF.

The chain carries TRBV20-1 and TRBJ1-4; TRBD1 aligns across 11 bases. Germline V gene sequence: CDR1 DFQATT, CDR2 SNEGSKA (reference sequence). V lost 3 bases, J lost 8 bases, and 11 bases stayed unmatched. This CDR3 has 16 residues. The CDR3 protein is CSASMDRGRVGEKLFF. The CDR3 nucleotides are TGCAGTGCTAGTATGGACAGGGGGCGGGTGGGAGAAAAACTGTTTTTT.